Listed below are T cell receptor beta chains from one sample, sequenced in a study of shared clonotypes between healthy human individuals. Clones were sequenced by immunoSEQ multiplex PCR, and TCRdb holds only the in-frame ones, with some missing. The sample contains 760,000 or so clones, approximately 97% of which appear only once. Sequenced sample: naive CD8+ T cells sorted from blood. Receptor source: a young man in good health. Each CDR3 is given without its conserved first and last residue.

CDR3aa,v_gene,j_gene
ASSKTGSSYNEQF,TRBV5-4,TRBJ2-1
ASSLAATLNEKLF,TRBV7-8,TRBJ1-4
ASSPPGLAVVDTQY,TRBV7-2,TRBJ2-3
SGRVSGSYEQY,TRBV29-1,TRBJ2-7
ASSLEYGGVTGANVLT,TRBV5-4,TRBJ2-6
ASSLAPARYEQY,TRBV7-6,TRBJ2-7
ASSEKGTANTGELF,TRBV6-1,TRBJ2-2
ASSPLTGPDEQY,TRBV28,TRBJ2-7
ASSSRTRPDYGYT,TRBV7-9,TRBJ1-2
ASSFTGSGELF,TRBV27,TRBJ2-2
ASKPGGTNYGYT,TRBV7-9,TRBJ1-2
ASSSWDGGNYGYT,TRBV5-1,TRBJ1-2
ASSTKGLAGDEQY,TRBV5-4,TRBJ2-7
ASSQEGTGVLHEQF,TRBV4-3,TRBJ2-1
ASSLSQVPVTYNEQF,TRBV27,TRBJ2-1
ASSGTGGGRATEAF,TRBV19,TRBJ1-1
SVDETGSYEQY,TRBV29-1,TRBJ2-7
ASRVGTSAYNEQF,TRBV27,TRBJ2-1
ASSITGLVGYSEAF,TRBV19,TRBJ1-1
ASSLQGGEYPEAF,TRBV5-1,TRBJ1-1
ASTTEVAEPSYEQY,TRBV27,TRBJ2-7
ASSLGHSNQPQH,TRBV7-2,TRBJ1-5
ASSTLAGDNEQF,TRBV7-9,TRBJ2-1
TSRRPAGEGFYEQY,TRBV1,TRBJ2-7
ASSQETGNEKLF,TRBV4-1,TRBJ1-4
ASSQEPASYEQY,TRBV4-1,TRBJ2-7
ASSVLGLGTEAF,TRBV5-1,TRBJ1-1
ASSHPRNSYNEQF,TRBV28,TRBJ2-1
ASSLPDRSGEQF,TRBV27,TRBJ2-1
ASSFRDGHNEQF,TRBV28,TRBJ2-1
ASSPIQGSGELF,TRBV5-1,TRBJ2-2
SVERRETQY,TRBV29-1,TRBJ2-5
ASSVGTSGRAGLF,TRBV27,TRBJ2-2
ASSLETGGVYGYT,TRBV7-9,TRBJ1-2
ASMRLADNNEQF,TRBV19,TRBJ2-1
AWTPGAHSNQPQH,TRBV30,TRBJ1-5
ASSQEHMADEQY,TRBV14,TRBJ2-7
ASSLAKDRASYEQY,TRBV7-8,TRBJ2-7
ASSKRPGQNNEQF,TRBV9,TRBJ2-1
ASSLAGRREAF,TRBV7-9,TRBJ1-1
ASSENGAGFNQPQH,TRBV2,TRBJ1-5
ATSRDRAPNQPQH,TRBV15,TRBJ1-5
ASSLRASQPGYNEQF,TRBV27,TRBJ2-1
ASSNGAGVDTGELF,TRBV2,TRBJ2-2
ASRQTSGGSYEQY,TRBV7-9,TRBJ2-7